These T cell receptor beta chains were read from a single sample in a study of shared clonotypes between healthy human individuals. Here immunoSEQ multiplex PCR was the method, and the copy in TCRdb shows in-frame clones only, minus some. Among roughly 2.2 million clones listed, about 92% were seen once. The sequencing sample was made of naive CD4+ T cells from PBMCs. The receptors originated from a man younger than 30 in good health. Some clones in this sample may be carry-over from other donors' samples. The CDR3 runs from the conserved cysteine through the conserved F or W. A D gene is named only where the DNA matches it firmly. Size is omitted from some rows. Given values are once, few, many or a class for expanded clones.

clone size: -
J gene: TRBJ2-5
V gene: TRBV4-1
D gene: -
CDR3 protein: CASSNALIQGRETQYF
CDR3 DNA: TGCGCCAGCAGCAACGCGCTTATACAGGGGAGGGAGACCCAGTACTTC

clone size: -
J gene: TRBJ2-7
V gene: TRBV5-1
D gene: -
CDR3 protein: CASSSDGAASEQYF
CDR3 DNA: TGCGCCAGCAGCTCGGACGGAGCGGCCTCCGAGCAGTACTTC

clone size: -
J gene: TRBJ2-3
V gene: TRBV10-3
D gene: TRBD1
CDR3 protein: CALATGTGSDTQYF
CDR3 DNA: TGTGCCTTAGCGACCGGGACAGGGTCAGATACGCAGTATTTT

clone size: once
J gene: TRBJ2-4
V gene: TRBV21-1
D gene: -
CDR3 protein: CASGFDRGKNIQYF
CDR3 DNA: TGTGCCAGCGGATTCGACAGGGGGAAAAACATTCAGTACTTC

clone size: -
J gene: TRBJ1-2
V gene: TRBV4-2
D gene: -
CDR3 protein: CASSSHRPVRDAKGDYGYTF
CDR3 DNA: TGTGCCAGCAGCTCCCACCGGCCGGTTCGAGACGCTAAGGGGGACTATGGCTACACCTTC

clone size: -
J gene: TRBJ1-1
V gene: TRBV30
D gene: TRBD1
CDR3 protein: CAWSGDREEAFF
CDR3 DNA: TGTGCCTGGAGTGGTGACAGGGAGGAAGCTTTCTTT

clone size: -
J gene: TRBJ1-2
V gene: TRBV7-9
D gene: -
CDR3 protein: CASSRGGHNYGYTF
CDR3 DNA: TGTGCCAGCAGCCGGGGGGGTCATAACTATGGCTACACCTTC

clone size: -
J gene: TRBJ2-5
V gene: TRBV18
D gene: -
CDR3 protein: CASSRGPQETQYF
CDR3 DNA: TGTGCCAGCTCACGTGGACCCCAAGAGACCCAGTACTTC

clone size: -
J gene: TRBJ2-1
V gene: TRBV11-2
D gene: -
CDR3 protein: CASSSPSGRTASEQFF
CDR3 DNA: TGTGCCAGCAGCTCTCCGAGTGGCCGAACCGCCAGTGAGCAGTTCTTC

clone size: -
J gene: TRBJ2-7
V gene: TRBV18
D gene: TRBD2
CDR3 protein: CASSPSLAGGSYEQYF
CDR3 DNA: TGTGCCAGCTCACCCTCCTTAGCGGGGGGATCCTACGAGCAGTACTTC

clone size: -
J gene: TRBJ2-7
V gene: TRBV4-2
D gene: TRBD2
CDR3 protein: CASSQEKIVPSGRTYEQYF
CDR3 DNA: TGTGCCAGCAGCCAAGAGAAAATCGTCCCTAGCGGGAGGACCTACGAGCAGTACTTC

clone size: -
J gene: TRBJ2-7
V gene: TRBV19
D gene: TRBD2
CDR3 protein: CASSTGGSGSPKLRGSYEQYF
CDR3 DNA: TGTGCCAGTAGTACGGGGGGTAGCGGGAGCCCAAAGTTAAGGGGCTCCTACGAGCAGTACTTC

clone size: -
J gene: TRBJ2-7
V gene: TRBV19
D gene: TRBD2
CDR3 protein: CASSVSSGTYEQYF
CDR3 DNA: TGTGCCAGTAGCGTATCTAGCGGGACCTACGAGCAGTACTTC

clone size: -
J gene: TRBJ2-7
V gene: TRBV9
D gene: -
CDR3 protein: CASSVDGRSGALDREQYF
CDR3 DNA: TGTGCCAGCAGCGTCGACGGGAGGTCGGGGGCGCTTGATCGGGAGCAGTACTTC

clone size: -
J gene: TRBJ2-5
V gene: TRBV6-1
D gene: -
CDR3 protein: CASSEAGEKTQYF
CDR3 DNA: TGTGCCAGCAGTGAAGCGGGAGAAAAGACCCAGTACTTC

clone size: -
J gene: TRBJ1-6
V gene: TRBV4-1
D gene: -
CDR3 protein: CASSQEWGGTPLHF
CDR3 DNA: TGCGCCAGCAGCCAAGAATGGGGAGGGACACCCCTCCACTTT

clone size: -
J gene: TRBJ2-7
V gene: TRBV18
D gene: TRBD1
CDR3 protein: CASSRDRGPGDEQYF
CDR3 DNA: TGTGCCAGCTCAAGGGACAGGGGGCCGGGGGACGAGCAGTACTTC

clone size: -
J gene: TRBJ2-3
V gene: TRBV27
D gene: -
CDR3 protein: CASSLSRVADTQYF
CDR3 DNA: TGTGCCAGCAGTTTATCGAGGGTTGCGGATACGCAGTATTTT

clone size: -
J gene: TRBJ1-1
V gene: TRBV15
D gene: -
CDR3 protein: CATSRDGLQLTEAFF
CDR3 DNA: TGTGCCACCAGCAGAGATGGGCTGCAACTCACTGAAGCTTTCTTT

clone size: -
J gene: TRBJ1-2
V gene: TRBV5-6
D gene: -
CDR3 protein: CASSLWGIPNYGYTF
CDR3 DNA: TGTGCCAGCAGCTTGTGGGGGATCCCTAACTATGGCTACACCTTC

clone size: -
J gene: TRBJ2-5
V gene: TRBV7-3
D gene: TRBD2
CDR3 protein: CASSLMGGGRLEETQYF
CDR3 DNA: TGTGCCAGCAGCCTCATGGGCGGGGGGCGCCTGGAAGAGACCCAGTACTTC

clone size: -
J gene: TRBJ2-1
V gene: TRBV19
D gene: -
CDR3 protein: CASSIRGEQFF
CDR3 DNA: TGTGCCAGTAGTATCCGCGGTGAGCAGTTCTTC

clone size: -
J gene: TRBJ1-1
V gene: TRBV11-3
D gene: -
CDR3 protein: CASSLGANTEAFF
CDR3 DNA: TGTGCCAGCAGCTTAGGGGCAAATACTGAAGCTTTCTTT

clone size: -
J gene: TRBJ2-7
V gene: TRBV9
D gene: -
CDR3 protein: CASSADLGYEQYF
CDR3 DNA: TGTGCCAGCAGCGCTGACCTGGGCTACGAGCAGTACTTC

clone size: -
J gene: TRBJ2-5
V gene: TRBV19
D gene: TRBD2
CDR3 protein: CASSITSGRQTQYF
CDR3 DNA: TGTGCCAGTAGTATCACTAGCGGGAGACAGACCCAGTACTTC

clone size: -
J gene: TRBJ2-3
V gene: TRBV21-1
D gene: -
CDR3 protein: CASSREGGTYTDTQYF
CDR3 DNA: TGTGCCAGCAGCCGGGAAGGGGGAACCTACACAGATACGCAGTATTTT